The clone carrying this T cell receptor beta chain occurred many times. The antigen is undetermined. This record comes from a study of T cells in Graves' hyperthyroidism and ophthalmopathy. Study-wide findings and caveats: Most clonotypes that expanded in the thyroid above 0.001 also showed up in blood.

Germline CDR1 is MNHNS and CDR2 is SASEGT. The CDR3 totals 18 residues. V shed 1 base and J 1 base; nucleotides not matched to a gene: 10. TCR beta CDR3 regions were amplified from RNA transcripts. The HTBI set primed first-round TCR CDR3 RT-PCR. MiXCR was run by TCRdb on the multiplex PCR reads, yielding one entry per CDR3 protein. The sample contains 300,000 to 500,000 distinct CDR3 sequences, about 14% of which appear only once. Material: blood. This receptor was taken from a man aged 50 or older with Graves' ophthalmopathy. The chain recombines TRBV6-1 with TRBJ2-3; 8 bases line up with TRBD1. CDR3 coding DNA: TGTGCCAGCAGTGAAGTGAGGACAGGGATATTCGGCACAGATACGCAGTATTTT. It yields the protein CASSEVRTGIFGTDTQYF.